The present T cell receptor (beta chain) was sequenced within a study of CD8 T cells in Susac syndrome. Random-hexamer reverse transcription was applied to roughly 0.45 to 1 ug RNA. The CDR3 of TCR beta was amplified by immunoSEQ multiplex PCR across 54 Vbeta and 13 Jbeta. TCRdb recomputed calls from the immunoSEQ multiplex PCR reads with MiXCR, one row per CDR3 protein. In the table there are 200,000 to 300,000 distinct CDR3 sequences, 95% to 97% of which are singletons. The CDR3 has 19 amino acids. After removal of 3 bases from V and 1 base from J, the junction contained 8 bases not matched to a gene. Per the germline V gene, CDR1 is LNHNV and CDR2 is YYDKDF (reference sequence).

This rearrangement joins TRBV15 to TRBJ2-1; 14 positions match TRBD2. Sequencing was done on a sample of CD4+ T cells from PBMCs. This sequence originates from a human donor with Susac syndrome. This chain's CDR3 is CATSSLHGTSGSSYNEQFF. CDR3 nucleotide sequence: TGTGCCACCAGCAGTCTCCACGGGACTAGCGGGAGTTCCTACAATGAGCAGTTCTTC.